This T cell receptor beta chain was identified in a study of T-cell memory formation after mild COVID-19 (dated by TCRdb to about 2021). Regarding the complete study: Most TCR sequence clusters were specific to one of the two donors. T-cell clones expanding and contracting after mild COVID-19 in a couple of donors were tracked by longitudinal TCRalpha and TCRbeta repertoire sequencing. The cohort comprised two young, previously healthy adult volunteers, one female and one male.

PBMCs were isolated by Ficoll-Paque density gradient centrifugation. The study at large found these results: The study included only a couple of mild cases, and larger cohorts that include severe cases with pre-infection samples were judged to be necessary. Some responding clones were found in pre-infection memory, which suggests that pre-existing cross-reactive memory T cells took part in the SARS-CoV-2 response. Contracting CD4+ clones turned up mainly in the CM and EM memory subsets, whereas EMRA was where CD8+ clones were enriched. SARS-CoV-2 specificity was not confirmed for the second-wave clones peaking on day 37. From day 15 to 85, contracting clones showed balanced CD4/CD8 phenotypes, whereas a second wave of clones that expanded from day 15 to 37 leaned towards CD4+.

Sequencing instrument: Illumina NovaSeq 6000. Using 5'RACE with constant-segment primers, TCRalpha and TCRbeta cDNA libraries were constructed, with sample barcodes and unique molecular identifiers added in the process. Trizol reagent was used to extract RNA from every sample. Amplification of the libraries took two PCR steps, and the second step added a second sample barcode plus Illumina TruSeq adapters. Sequencing of libraries was performed on an Illumina NovaSeq with 2 x 150 bp paired-end reads. The source study handled its data this way. Demultiplexing of reads and collapsing into UMI-guided consensus sequences were performed with migec v1.2.7. With mixcr v2.1.11, UMI consensuses were aligned to TRA and TRB V and J templates and assembled into clonotypes. Clonotypes were classified as expanded or contracted when called significant by both edgeR and NoisET, with noise models trained on biological replicates. For edgeR calls, the cutoffs were a false discovery rate-adjusted p below 0.01 and a log2 fold-change threshold of 1. As an exploratory analysis of dynamics, max-normalized trajectories of the 1000 most abundant clonotypes were examined with PCA combined with hierarchical clustering. The CD4 or CD8 phenotype of responding clones was assigned using the separately sequenced CD4+ and CD8+ repertoires. TCRdb reprocessed the public reads (quality trimming at Q25 with fastp, clone calling with MiXCR) and kept in-frame beta chains. Identical CDR3 proteins give one entry, which carries the most common genes and DNA. The V and J calls come from TCRdb's annotation, not from the publication. The sample records under 700,000 distinct CDR3 sequences, 20% of which are singletons. The biggest ten clones account for approximately 13% of the sample.

With respect to this clonotype: Its cognate antigen has yet to be identified. No much larger clone exists at a distance of one base, and base qualities are not known.

The CDR3 goes from the cysteine to the phenylalanine over 14 residues. Only the CDR3 part of the read is kept: 42 bases, read in frame from the first base. From V the trimming removes 5 bases and from J it removes 3 bases, while the gene matches leave 4 bases of the junction unaccounted for. This TCR was sampled from an adult woman who had mild COVID-19 (a few samples of this study predate the infection). The sample titles of this study are shuffled in the database, so cell type and time point are left out; the donor was told from shared clones. The sample taken for sequencing was PBMCs or a T cell subset sorted from them (not recorded which). The receptor chain draws on TRBV12-3 or TRBV12-4 and TRBJ1-1; 9 nucleotides in the junction match TRBD1. The DNA reads as follows: TGTGCCAGCAGTATTAGACAGGGGGACACTGAAGCTTTCTTT. This sequence encodes CASSIRQGDTEAFF.